This T cell receptor beta chain was observed in a study of human T cells and chemical hapten exposure. Study context: Mostly female, the patients presented with alopecia areata, totalis or universalis.

Time point here: pre-sensitization, week 0. Described treatment: therapeutic diphenylcyclopropenone sensitization with weekly scalp DPC. Study-level results: Expanded TCRs clustered into significantly more large CDR3 similarity groups than controls, the analysis revealed.

Per the original methods: 90,000 to 100,000 TCRs per sample was the median, with a range of roughly 23,224 to 690,600. TCRdb reprocessed the RACE reads via MiXCR and lists one record per CDR3 protein. The V and J calls were not made by the authors but by TCRdb's processing. The table lists fewer than 70,000 distinct CDR3 sequences, about 10% of them singletons, with 5.2% in the top ten. V lost 1 base and J 10 bases, leaving 8 bases between the germline ends. Germline loops: CDR1 SSHAT, CDR2 FNYEAQ (reference sequence). The CDR3 loop spans 13 amino acids. Details on this clonotype: Its antigen is undetermined.

This clonotype was obtained from a woman between 50 and 59 years old with alopecia areata. Some clones in this sample may be carry-over from other donors' samples. The source material was whole blood, sampled in connection with sensitization to the hapten diphenylcyclopropenone (DPC). The chain uses TRBV7-7 and TRBJ1-6; D is undetermined. The CDR3 spells CASSLEFGSPLHF. The CDR3 DNA sequence: TGTGCCAGCAGCTTAGAATTTGGATCACCCCTCCACTTT.